This TCR beta chain was retrieved from a study of blood T cell repertoires in COVID-19. Study context: Donors in the United States, Italy and Spain gave samples during acute or convalescent COVID-19.

As handled by the study authors: How many nucleated cells were present was estimated from reference gene primer amplification. The assay was immunoSEQ multiplex PCR, and TCRdb's table has in-frame clones only and misses some. For V, J and clone size, that table is used; D and trimming come from the DNA. The sample consists of just over 70,000 clones, 75% to 85% of them appearing once. CDR1 is MDHEN and CDR2 is SYDVKM in the germline V gene. This CDR3 is built from 14 residues. V lost 6 bases to trimming and J lost 3 bases; unmatched junction nucleotides: 7. The rearrangement joins TRBV28 to TRBJ2-7; 8 bases line up with TRBD1. This receptor was obtained from a man between 65 and 85 years old who had recovered from COVID-19. Specimen: peripheral blood. The CDR3 region has the DNA TGTGCCAGCAGCGGACAGGGAAATAACTACGAGCAGTACTTC. Its protein product is CASSGQGNNYEQYF.